The source of this T cell receptor beta chain is a study of early stage breast cancer tumors. Study in general: Of around 15 invasive breast tumors, approximately 11 were hormone receptor-positive, HER2-negative.

On this clone itself: Its specificity is unknown.

Whole-study findings and limits: Tumors had roughly 2.6-fold higher T cell density than normal breast. Comparing each tissue with blood distinguished tumor from normal in most of the 16 patients. Enriched TCRB sequences shared across patients were mostly commonly generated sequences.

Germline V lookup: CDR1 SQVTM, CDR2 ANQGSEA. This CDR3 contains 13 residues. With 7 bases clipped from V and 7 bases from J, the junction kept 10 bases outside the gene matches. Some clones are missing from TCRdb's copy, which holds only in-frame ones; the method was immunoSEQ multiplex PCR. Of 25,000 to 30,000 clones in the sample, 84% were seen once. The sequence came from a person in their fifties or sixties with breast cancer. The rearrangement links TRBV29-1 to TRBJ1-2; TRBD1 matches 9 bases. Sequences were obtained from blood. CDR3 in DNA: TGCAGCGCCCCGGCTGGACAGGGGCTTGGCTACACCTTC. Amino acids: CSAPAGQGLGYTF.